This T cell receptor (beta chain) was obtained from a study of graft-versus-host responses after intestinal transplantation. Study-level information: Recipients had transplants, and these were multivisceral, liver-intestinal, or isolated intestinal. Anti-thymocyte globulin was used for induction in all recipients, who then took tacrolimus and steroids for roughly three years. Study-level points and caveats: GvH clones surfaced in recipient marrow, some emerging earlier in ileum or blood. High graft-versus-host to host-versus-graft clonal ratios were seen in allografts of patients with graft-donor T cell macrochimerism.

Sequencing used immunoSEQ multiplex PCR; TCRdb keeps in-frame clones, though not all of them. The sample shows about 22,000 clones, 40% to 45% of them seen only once. Co-plating was performed using around 200,000 CFSE-labeled responder cells and around 200,000 irradiated, violet-dye-labeled stimulator cells. This clonotype originated in a human patient who received an intestinal transplant. The sequences come from alloreactive CD8+ T cells from a mixed lymphocyte reaction culture, collected before intestinal transplant. Subset meaning: CFSE-low proliferating T cells sorted from roughly six-day pre-transplant mixed lymphocyte reaction (GvH or HvG direction).

The CDR3 DNA follows: TGCGCCAGCAGCCCCCCCGCGGGGGGGTTAGATACGCAGTATTTT. Its translation: CASSPPAGGLDTQYF. The V and J genes are TRBV5-1 and TRBJ2-3; 9 bases are a match to TRBD2. Per germline, CDR1 SGHRS and CDR2 YFSETQ. The ends lost 4 bases at V and 5 bases at J; junction bases unmatched: 8. This CDR3 spans 15 amino acids.